Listed below are T cell receptor beta chains from one sample, sequenced in a study of blood T cell repertoires in COVID-19. Produced via immunoSEQ multiplex PCR; TCRdb's table is partial and in-frame only. The profile shows about 300,000 clones, about 82% of them singletons. Material for sequencing was peripheral blood. Every receptor here comes from a woman between 45 and 60 years old with acute or convalescent COVID-19. Both conserved end residues are part of each CDR3. A D gene is named only where the DNA matches it firmly. Clone size is stated in some rows and not others, as once, few, many or a class when expanded.

d_gene	abundance	v_gene	j_gene	CDR3nt	CDR3aa
NA	NA	TRBV18	TRBJ1-2	TGTGCCAGCTCAACAGCTAACTATGGCTACACCTTC	CASSTANYGYTF
NA	NA	TRBV27	TRBJ1-1	TGTGCCAGCAGTCTGAATTGGGGGGGGAACACTGAAGCTTTCTTT	CASSLNWGGNTEAFF
NA	NA	TRBV28	TRBJ2-3	TGTGCCAGCAGTTTCCCTATTGACAGGCCCACAGATACGCAGTATTTT	CASSFPIDRPTDTQYF
NA	few	TRBV2	TRBJ2-1	TGTGCCAGCAGGGATCCCGCTAGAGGGCGGTGGAATGAGCAGTTCTTC	CASRDPARGRWNEQFF
NA	NA	TRBV29-1	TRBJ2-7	TGCAGCGTTGGAGTCAGGGCAGGGTACGAGCAGTACTTC	CSVGVRAGYEQYF
TRBD1	NA	TRBV5-8	TRBJ1-2	TGTGCCAGCAGCTTGTGGGGTGGACAGGTTATGGACTATGGCTACACCTTC	CASSLWGGQVMDYGYTF
NA	NA	TRBV7-8	TRBJ1-6	TGTGCCAGCAGCCTCGGACAGCCACTGAGCTCCTATAATTCACCCCTCCACTTT	CASSLGQPLSSYNSPLHF
NA	NA	TRBV24-1	TRBJ1-1	TGTGCCACCAGTGATCAGGGGACTGAAGCTTTCTTT	CATSDQGTEAFF
NA	NA	TRBV7-8	TRBJ2-7	TGTGCCAGCAGCTTAAGCCACGAGCAGTACTTC	CASSLSHEQYF
NA	NA	TRBV4-1	TRBJ2-7	TGCGCCAGCAGCCAAGTTTCCCGGGTGGGTATCTACGAGCAGTACTTC	CASSQVSRVGIYEQYF
NA	NA	TRBV2	TRBJ2-5	TGTGCCAGCAGTGATCAGGAAGGCTGGGAGCGGGAGACCCAGTACTTC	CASSDQEGWERETQYF
NA	NA	TRBV5-1	TRBJ2-3	TGCGCCAGCAGCATAAGCGGAAGAAGCACAGATACGCAGTATTTT	CASSISGRSTDTQYF
NA	NA	TRBV5-4	TRBJ2-1	TGTGCCAGCAGCTTTTCGAGCTCCTACAATGAGCAGTTCTTC	CASSFSSSYNEQFF
NA	NA	TRBV19	TRBJ1-1	TGTGCCAGTAGTATCCCAGTATGGAGGCCGAACACTGAAGCTTTCTTT	CASSIPVWRPNTEAFF
NA	NA	TRBV11-2	TRBJ1-2	TGTGCCAGCAGCCTCCAATCGACAGGTTACTATGGCTACACCTTC	CASSLQSTGYYGYTF
TRBD1	NA	TRBV6-5	TRBJ2-5	TGTGCCAGCAGAGAGGACAGGGGACAAGAGACCCAGTACTTC	CASREDRGQETQYF
NA	NA	TRBV5-8	TRBJ2-7	TGTGCCAGCAGTCAATGGGGCTCCTCCTACGAGCAGTACTTC	CASSQWGSSYEQYF
TRBD2	NA	TRBV28	TRBJ2-7	TGTGCCAGCAGTTTACCCGGACTAGCGGGAGTCTTGTACGAGCAGTACTTC	CASSLPGLAGVLYEQYF
TRBD1	few	TRBV24-1	TRBJ2-7	TGTGCCACCAGTCCGGACAGGGGACCCTACGAGCAGTACTTC	CATSPDRGPYEQYF
NA	NA	TRBV27	TRBJ2-5	TGTGCCAGCAGTTTAGAAGGGGCTGGAGAGACCCAGTACTTC	CASSLEGAGETQYF
TRBD1	NA	TRBV3-1/TRBV3-2	TRBJ1-1	TGTGCCAGCAGCCTAGGAGGGACAGATTCTGAAGCTTTCTTT	CASSLGGTDSEAFF
TRBD1	NA	TRBV5-1	TRBJ1-1	TGCGCCAGCAGCGAGGACAGGCCCGGGCGTCCCACTGAAGCTTTCTTT	CASSEDRPGRPTEAFF
TRBD2	NA	TRBV3-1/TRBV3-2	TRBJ2-7	TGTGCCAGCAGCCAAGCCAGGGAGGGCGGCGAGCAGTACTTC	CASSQAREGGEQYF
TRBD2	NA	TRBV7-3	TRBJ2-7	TGTGCCAGCAGCTTAAAGGGACTAGCGGGAGGGCCTGGCTACGAGCAGTACTTC	CASSLKGLAGGPGYEQYF
NA	NA	TRBV5-1	TRBJ2-6	TGCGCCAGCAGCTTGTATACGCGGGGGGCCAACGTCCTGACTTTC	CASSLYTRGANVLTF
TRBD1	NA	TRBV18	TRBJ2-7	TGTGCCAGCTCACCAGGAAACAGGGGAACCTACGAGCAGTACTTC	CASSPGNRGTYEQYF
NA	NA	TRBV28	TRBJ2-7	TGTGCCACCACCCCAGTGGTGGGAGGAAGGAGGGAGCAGTACTTC	CATTPVVGGRREQYF
TRBD1	NA	TRBV18	TRBJ1-2	TGTGCCAGCTCACCTGAGGGACAGGGCCTATCCCTCTATGGCTACACCTTC	CASSPEGQGLSLYGYTF
TRBD2	once	TRBV27	TRBJ2-3	TGTGCCAGCAGTCCCTCGACTAGCGGGGCCTACACAGATACGCAGTATTTT	CASSPSTSGAYTDTQYF
TRBD1	NA	TRBV27	TRBJ2-3	TGTGCCAGCAGTTTAGGACAGGGCGGGTATACGCAGTATTTT	CASSLGQGGYTQYF
NA	few	TRBV19	TRBJ1-4	TGTGCCAGTAGTAGCGGGGACTCAACTAATGAAAAACTGTTTTTT	CASSSGDSTNEKLFF
TRBD2	NA	TRBV7-2	TRBJ2-1	TGTGCCAGCAGCTCGGGACTAGCGGGGGGTGCCTACAATGAGCAGTTCTTC	CASSSGLAGGAYNEQFF
NA	NA	TRBV3-1/TRBV3-2	TRBJ2-7	TGTGCCAGCAGCCAGAGCCGCTACGAGCAGTACTTC	CASSQSRYEQYF
NA	NA	TRBV3-1/TRBV3-2	TRBJ1-3	TGTGCCAGCAGCCCCGGGACTTCTGGAAACACCATATATTTT	CASSPGTSGNTIYF
NA	NA	TRBV5-1	TRBJ2-5	TGCGCCAGCAGCTCGGGTACCCAGGGCGCGGGGGAGACCCAGTACTTC	CASSSGTQGAGETQYF
TRBD1	NA	TRBV5-1	TRBJ1-1	TGCGCCAGCGGACAGGGGTCGGTGAACACTGAAGCTTTCTTT	CASGQGSVNTEAFF
TRBD2	NA	TRBV28	TRBJ2-6	TGTGCCAGCAGTTCGCAGGGAGGGGCCGGGGCCAACGTCCTGACTTTC	CASSSQGGAGANVLTF
NA	NA	TRBV7-2	TRBJ2-3	TGTGCCAGCAGCCCTTTTGCGGGAATAGATACGCAGTATTTT	CASSPFAGIDTQYF
NA	NA	TRBV9	TRBJ1-3	TGTGCCAGCAGCGTAGCAACCGGGACACTAAACACCATATATTTT	CASSVATGTLNTIYF
TRBD2	few	TRBV6-2/TRBV6-3	TRBJ2-3	TGTGCCAGCAGTTACTCTCTCCGGGAGGGTCTCCGTAGCACAGATACGCAGTATTTT	CASSYSLREGLRSTDTQYF
TRBD1	NA	TRBV19	TRBJ2-7	TGTGCCAGTAGTACCGGGACAGGGGATTACGAGCAGTACTTC	CASSTGTGDYEQYF
NA	NA	TRBV9	TRBJ2-2	TGTGCCAGCAGCGTACAGGGAACCGGGGAGCTGTTTTTT	CASSVQGTGELFF
NA	NA	TRBV12-3/TRBV12-4	TRBJ2-7	TGTGCCAGCAGTTTTGTAGTCCGGGAGAGACAGTACTTC	CASSFVVRERQYF
NA	NA	TRBV11-1	TRBJ2-7	TGTGCCAGCAGCTTTGACGGAAGGAGCTCCTACGAGCAGTACTTC	CASSFDGRSSYEQYF
TRBD1	NA	TRBV7-8	TRBJ1-3	TGTGCCAGCAGCTTCGTACAGGGGAGAAACACCATATATTTT	CASSFVQGRNTIYF
NA	NA	TRBV30	TRBJ1-5	TGTGCCTGGAGTGTGGCCGGTGGCGGTCCCCAGCATTTT	CAWSVAGGGPQHF
NA	NA	TRBV27	TRBJ1-5	TGTGCCAGCAGTTTGAAGTTAGATCAGCCCCAGCATTTT	CASSLKLDQPQHF
NA	once	TRBV13	TRBJ1-4	TGTGCCAGCAGCCGGGGCGGACTACCAAATGAAAAACTGTTTTTT	CASSRGGLPNEKLFF
NA	NA	TRBV7-9	TRBJ2-7	TGTGCCAGCAGCTTACACTTCACAGGGTACCTCTACGAGCAGTACTTC	CASSLHFTGYLYEQYF
NA	NA	TRBV7-3	TRBJ1-1	TGTGCCAGCAGCTTATCCCCGGACACAATTGGCACTGAAGCTTTCTTT	CASSLSPDTIGTEAFF
NA	once	TRBV7-2	TRBJ2-5	TGTGCCAGCAGCAGGGCCCCGTGGGGGCTGGAGACCCAGTACTTC	CASSRAPWGLETQYF
TRBD1	NA	TRBV11-1	TRBJ1-4	TGTGCCAGCAGCACGACAGGGGCAACTAATGAAAAACTGTTTTTT	CASSTTGATNEKLFF
TRBD1	NA	TRBV7-2	TRBJ2-7	TGTGCCAGCAGCTTAGCCCGGGTGAGACAGGGGTCCGAGCAGTACTTC	CASSLARVRQGSEQYF
TRBD2	NA	TRBV14	TRBJ2-1	TGTGCCAGCAGCCACGGGACTAGAGAAATTTACAATGAGCAGTTCTTC	CASSHGTREIYNEQFF
TRBD1	once	TRBV5-1	TRBJ2-3	TGCGCCAGCAGCTTATTGACAGGGCGTCCCACAGATACGCAGTATTTT	CASSLLTGRPTDTQYF
NA	NA	TRBV21-1	TRBJ2-1	TGTGCCAGCAGCAAAGGGTTGGCTAGCGGGAGCTACAATGAGCAGTTCTTC	CASSKGLASGSYNEQFF
NA	once	TRBV5-6	TRBJ1-1	TGTGCCAGCAGCCAGGAGGGGAACACTGAAGCTTTCTTT	CASSQEGNTEAFF
TRBD2	NA	TRBV3-1/TRBV3-2	TRBJ2-1	TGTGCCAGCAGCCAATCAGCGGGAGCCTACAATGAGCAGTTCTTC	CASSQSAGAYNEQFF
NA	NA	TRBV3-1/TRBV3-2	TRBJ1-1	TGTGCCAGCAGCCGTGGCAGGGCAACTGAAGCTTTCTTT	CASSRGRATEAFF
TRBD2	NA	TRBV18	TRBJ2-2	TGTGCCAGCTCAGGACTAGCGAACACCGGGGAGCTGTTTTTT	CASSGLANTGELFF